The 27 T cell receptor beta chains below were found in one sample sequenced in a study of shared clonotypes between healthy human individuals. Assay used: immunoSEQ multiplex PCR; TCRdb lists only in-frame clones, some missing. Found here are a few million clones, approximately 92% of them singletons; the top ten hold over 0.12%. Material for sequencing was naive CD4+ T cells sorted from blood. Subset indicated: CD45RA+ positively selected. These receptor sequences come from a young man in good health.

This clone appeared once. The J gene is TRBJ1-2, the V gene TRBV18, with no clear D. The germline CDR1 and CDR2 sequences are KGHSH and LQKENI. The V end lost 3 bases, the J end lost 0 bases, and 14 bases lay between the germline ends. The CDR3 runs to 16 residues. The CDR3 DNA follows: TGTGCCAGCTCACCGTCCCTACAGCCAACTAACTATGGCTACACCTTC. This sequence encodes CASSPSLQPTNYGYTF.

This chain joins TRBV18 and TRBJ1-2; perhaps TRBD1 as D (5 bases). This CDR3 comprises 13 residues. V was cut by 5 bases and J by 3 bases, with 10 bases left in between. CDR1 and CDR2 from the germline V gene are KGHSH and LQKENI. The CDR3, as DNA: TGTGCCAGCTCAAAGGGGCGAGACTATGGCTACACCTTC. It specifies CASSKGRDYGYTF.

The chain's CDR3 is CASKKDGTVNTGELFF. The CDR3 nucleotides read TGTGCCAGCAAGAAAGACGGGACAGTAAACACCGGGGAGCTGTTTTTT. The V and J genes are TRBV7-6 and TRBJ2-2, with 7 bases matching TRBD1. This CDR3 spans 16 amino acids. The V gene end was trimmed by 7 bases and the J gene end by 2 bases; junction bases not matched to a gene: 10. Germline assignment: CDR1 SGHVS and CDR2 FNYEAQ.

This chain connects TRBV6-5 to TRBJ1-2; 8 positions match TRBD1. This CDR3 is 15 amino acids long. Germline CDR1 is MNHEY and CDR2 is SVGAGI. With 1 base clipped from V and 8 bases from J, the junction kept 9 bases outside the gene matches. This CDR3 is CASSYFNGQGGGYTF. The DNA of the CDR3 is TGTGCCAGCAGTTACTTTAATGGACAGGGCGGAGGCTACACCTTC.

The J gene is TRBJ1-5, the V gene TRBV30, with TRBD1 identical over 11 bases. This CDR3 has 13 amino acids. Germline CDR1 reads GTSNPN; CDR2 reads SVGIG (reference sequence). J lost 5 bases, V lost 5 bases, and 2 bases had no gene match. The CDR3 spells CAWGQGAHQPQHF. The CDR3 DNA is TGTGCCTGGGGACAGGGGGCACATCAGCCCCAGCATTTT.

This chain links TRBV15 with TRBJ1-1; the D is unclear. Germline V gives CDR1 LNHNV, CDR2 YYDKDF (reference sequence). Trimming removed 11 bases from V and 0 bases from J, with 19 bases in between. The CDR3 is made up of 15 amino acids. For the CDR3, the DNA is TGTGCCTTCTCTCCACACGGGGAGATGAACACTGAAGCTTTCTTT. Its translation is CAFSPHGEMNTEAFF.

This clone was found once. This chain joins TRBV11-2 and TRBJ1-2, with 7 nucleotides matching TRBD1. The CDR3 consists of 13 residues. Germline lookup yields CDR1 SGHAT and CDR2 FQNNGV. Trimming removed 8 bases from V and 4 bases from J; junction bases left unmatched: 7. The CDR3 coding sequence is TGTGCCAGCGAAAACAGGGGCGGCTATGGCTACACCTTC. Translated, it gives CASENRGGYGYTF. The full variable domain, with the rest looked up from reference TRBV11-2 and TRBJ1-2, is EAGVAQSPRYKIIEKRQSVAFWCNPISGHATLYWYQQILGQGPKLLIQFQNNGVVDDSQLPKDRFSAERLKGVDSTLKIQPAKLEDSAVYLCASENRGGYGYTFGSGTRLTVV.

This sequence joins TRBV2 and TRBJ2-5, with unresolved D. CDR1 and CDR2 from the germline V gene are SNHLY and FYNNEI. V lost 0 bases and J 9 bases, leaving 11 bases between the germline ends. The CDR3 sequence is 13 residues long. The CDR3 loop is CASSEATQRAQYF. For the CDR3, the DNA is TGTGCCAGCAGTGAAGCGACCCAGCGCGCCCAGTACTTC.

Remarks on this clone: The same CDR3 is also encoded by other DNA sequences in this sample. This chain uses TRBV18 with TRBJ1-3; 9 bases align to TRBD1. The CDR3 extends over 16 amino acids. CDR1 is KGHSH, CDR2 LQKENI, per germline. The V segment lost 3 bases and the J segment 3 bases; nucleotides outside the gene matches: 6. Here the CDR3 reads CASSPGQGISGNTIYF. CDR3 nucleotides: TGTGCCAGCTCACCGGGACAGGGCATCAGTGGAAACACCATATATTTT. Combining the CDR3 with reference TRBV18 and TRBJ1-3 gives the whole variable domain NAGVMQNPRHLVRRRGQEARLRCSPMKGHSHVYWYRQLPEEGLKFMVYLQKENIIDESGMPKERFSAEFPKEGPSILRIQQVVRGDSAAYFCASSPGQGISGNTIYFGEGSWLTVV.

The chain recombines TRBV9 with TRBJ1-3; D gene ambiguous. The CDR3 is 14 amino acids. The V end was cut by 3 bases, the J end by 3 bases, with 10 bases between. Looked up from germline, CDR1 is SGDLS and CDR2 is YYNGEE. CDR3 in DNA: TGTGCCAGCAGCGCAGTAGAGGGTGGAAACACCATATATTTT. Its translation is CASSAVEGGNTIYF.

The chain recombines TRBV11-3 with TRBJ2-3, with no clear D. The CDR3 totals 13 residues. Trimming took 5 bases from V and 3 from J, leaving 9 bases between them. Looked up from germline, CDR1 is SGHNT and CDR2 is YENEEA. The chain's CDR3 is CASSRSVTDTQYF. DNA for the CDR3: TGTGCCAGCAGCCGATCGGTGACAGATACGCAGTATTTT.

V usage is TRBV5-6 and J usage is TRBJ2-7; D call uncertain. The CDR3 is 15 residues long. Deletions cut 0 bases from V and 2 bases from J, with 12 bases between. The germline V gene has CDR1 SGHDT and CDR2 YYEEEE. As DNA, the CDR3 is TGTGCCAGCAGCTTGGACTCCTCTTTTCCCTACGAGCAGTACTTC. It codes for CASSLDSSFPYEQYF. Full variable domain (rest looked up from reference TRBV5-6 and TRBJ2-7): DAGVTQSPTHLIKTRGQQVTLRCSPKSGHDTVSWYQQALGQGPQFIFQYYEEEERQRGNFPDRFSGHQFPNYSSELNVNALLLGDSALYLCASSLDSSFPYEQYFGPGTRLTVT.

There are a few counts of this clone. The J gene is TRBJ1-2, the V gene TRBV2, with 8 bases aligning to TRBD1. CDR1 is SNHLY, CDR2 FYNNEI, per germline. Trimming took 4 bases from V and 5 from J; bases not matched to a gene: 3. CDR3 length: 13 residues. The CDR3 DNA follows: TGTGCCAGCAGTGGCAGGGGGCTATATGGCTACACCTTC. Translating it yields CASSGRGLYGYTF.

The count of this clone is one. The chain couples TRBV29-1 to TRBJ2-3, with 10 positions matching TRBD1. Germline V gives CDR1 SQVTM, CDR2 ANQGSEA. This CDR3 comprises 14 residues. V lost 5 bases, J lost 2 bases, and 4 bases stayed unmatched. This chain's CDR3 is CSVSDRGITDTQYF. The CDR3 DNA follows: TGCAGCGTTTCGGACAGGGGGATCACAGATACGCAGTATTTT.

The chain has TRBV6-5 and TRBJ2-3; perhaps D is TRBD1 or TRBD2 (5 bases each). Germline CDR1 and CDR2: MNHEY and SVGAGI. With 2 bases removed from V and 2 bases from J, the gap between germline ends came to 14 bases. The CDR3 sequence is 16 residues long. This CDR3 is CASSYRPRGVTDTQYF. The CDR3 nucleotides are TGTGCCAGCAGTTACCGGCCAAGAGGGGTCACAGATACGCAGTATTTT.

This chain joins TRBV4-3 and TRBJ2-3; 8 nucleotides agree with TRBD2. Looked up from germline, CDR1 is LGHNA and CDR2 is YSLEER. CDR3 size: 19 residues. J was trimmed by 0 bases and V by 4 bases; bases with no gene match: 15. The CDR3 reads CASSLSGTQSGTSTDTQYF. Written as DNA, the CDR3 is TGCGCCAGCAGCCTTAGCGGGACGCAGAGTGGTACTAGCACAGATACGCAGTATTTT.

The chain joins TRBV28 to TRBJ2-7; 8 bases map to TRBD1. The V segment lost 8 bases and the J segment 5 bases; nucleotides outside the gene matches: 11. The CDR3 loop spans 14 amino acids. Germline assignment: CDR1 MDHEN and CDR2 SYDVKM. Here the CDR3 DNA reads TGTGCCAGCCGCCGAACAGGGGGTTTCCACGAGCAGTACTTC. Its translation is CASRRTGGFHEQYF. Filled out from reference TRBV28 and TRBJ2-7, the complete variable domain reads DVKVTQSSRYLVKRTGEKVFLECVQDMDHENMFWYRQDPGLGLRLIYFSYDVKMKEKGDIPEGYSVSREKKERFSLILESASTNQTSMYLCASRRTGGFHEQYFGPGTRLTVT.

The V call is TRBV30, the J call TRBJ1-1, with a possible D match to TRBD1 (6 bases). CDR1 and CDR2 from the germline V gene are GTSNPN and SVGIG (reference sequence). The V end was cut by 8 bases, the J end by 5 bases, with 18 bases between. This CDR3 is 13 amino acids long. For the CDR3, the DNA is TGTGCCGGCTCTACAGGGCAGAATACTGAAGCTTTCTTT. Its translation: CAGSTGQNTEAFF.

The chain employs TRBV7-8 and TRBJ2-5; D unclear. The CDR3 totals 14 residues. Germline loops: CDR1 SGHVS, CDR2 FQNEAQ. V lost 7 bases and J lost 1, with 13 bases in between. The CDR3 bases are TGTGCCAGCACCAAATTCACTACCCAAGAGACCCAGTACTTC. This sequence encodes CASTKFTTQETQYF. Drawing the rest from reference TRBV7-8 and TRBJ2-5, the complete variable domain is GAGVSQSPRYKVAKRGQDVALRCDPISGHVSLFWYQQALGQGPEFLTYFQNEAQLDKSGLPSDRFFAERPEGSVSTLKIQRTQQEDSAVYLCASTKFTTQETQYFGPGTRLLVL.

V usage is TRBV5-1 and J usage is TRBJ2-7; maybe TRBD1 (6 bases). The ends were cut back, 1 base at V and 1 base at J, with 18 bases in the middle. The CDR3 totals 17 residues. CDR1 SGHRS and CDR2 YFSETQ come from the germline V gene. The CDR3 loop reads CASSLSSATGRSYEQYF. The CDR3 DNA reads as TGCGCCAGCAGCTTGAGTAGTGCGACAGGTAGATCCTACGAGCAGTACTTC.

This clone was found once. The genes are TRBV5-1 and TRBJ1-3, with TRBD1 identical over 7 bases. This CDR3 comprises 15 residues. Germline V gene lookup returns CDR1 SGHRS and CDR2 YFSETQ. V gave up 4 bases and J gave up 0 bases; unmatched junction bases: 4. CDR3 amino acids: CASSVQGSSGNTIYF. In DNA form, the CDR3 reads TGCGCCAGCAGCGTACAGGGGAGCTCTGGAAACACCATATATTTT.

V gene TRBV19 combines with J gene TRBJ2-4; 11 bases align to TRBD1. The trim removed 5 bases at V and 2 bases at J, leaving 8 bases unmatched. CDR3 length: 17 amino acids. Germline V gene lookup returns CDR1 LNHDA and CDR2 SQIVND (reference sequence). CDR3 in DNA: TGTGCCAGTAGTCTCTCCCGGGACAGGGGGTCCAAAAACATTCAGTACTTC. Translation gives CASSLSRDRGSKNIQYF.

The chain links TRBV6-1 to TRBJ1-2; D is unresolved. Germline V gene sequence: CDR1 MNHNS, CDR2 SASEGT. V lost 8 bases to trimming and J lost 2 bases, with 9 bases between them. The CDR3 has 12 amino acids. The CDR3 loop reads CASGATNYGYTF. The CDR3 DNA sequence: TGTGCCAGCGGCGCCACCAACTATGGCTACACCTTC.

The V gene is TRBV29-1, the J gene TRBJ1-2; 9 nucleotides line up with TRBD1. Germline CDR1 reads SQVTM; CDR2 reads ANQGSEA. The CDR3 sequence is 13 residues long. V dropped 4 bases and J dropped 0; count of bases not matched to a gene: 0. DNA for the CDR3: TGCAGCGTTGGGGACAGGGCTAACTATGGCTACACCTTC. Residues: CSVGDRANYGYTF.

The chain has TRBV20-1 and TRBJ1-2; D might be TRBD1 (6 bases). The CDR3 spans 10 residues. Germline V gene sequence: CDR1 DFQATT, CDR2 SNEGSKA (reference sequence). DNA for the CDR3: TGCAGCCCCAGGGGATCTGGCTACACCTTC. It is translated as CSPRGSGYTF.

The chain employs TRBV5-1 and TRBJ2-2; 8 bases match TRBD1. CDR3 length equals 13 residues. V shed 4 bases and J 6 bases; nucleotides not matched to a gene: 2. The germline gives CDR1 SGHRS, CDR2 YFSETQ. CDR3 amino acids: CASSQDRAGELFF. The CDR3 nucleotides read TGCGCCAGCAGCCAGGACAGGGCCGGGGAGCTGTTTTTT.

The rearrangement joins TRBV7-2 to TRBJ2-1, with D unclear. The V end lost 1 base, the J end lost 9 bases, and 7 bases lay between the germline ends. Germline values: CDR1 SGHTA, CDR2 FQGNSA. The CDR3 consists of 12 residues. CDR3 DNA sequence: TGTGCCAGCAGCTTAGACTCCCGTGAGCAGTTCTTC. As protein: CASSLDSREQFF.